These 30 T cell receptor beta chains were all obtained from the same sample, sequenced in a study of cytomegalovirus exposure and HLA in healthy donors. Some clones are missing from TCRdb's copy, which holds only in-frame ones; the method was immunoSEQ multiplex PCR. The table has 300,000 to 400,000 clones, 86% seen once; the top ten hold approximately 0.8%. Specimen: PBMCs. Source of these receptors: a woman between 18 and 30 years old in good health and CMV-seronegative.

CDR3 in amino acids: CASSGRGTGGNTIYF. The CDR3 DNA sequence: TGTGCCAGCAGCGGCAGGGGGACGGGTGGAAACACCATATATTTT. The chain uses TRBV9 and TRBJ1-3; the match to TRBD1 covers 7 bases. Trimming removed 3 bases from V and 3 bases from J; junction bases left unmatched: 6. The CDR3 has 15 residues. From germline, CDR1 is SGDLS and CDR2 YYNGEE.

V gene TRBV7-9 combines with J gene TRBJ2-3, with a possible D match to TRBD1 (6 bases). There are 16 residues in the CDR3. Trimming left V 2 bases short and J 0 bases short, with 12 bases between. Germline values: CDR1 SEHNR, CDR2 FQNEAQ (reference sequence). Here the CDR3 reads CASSLTGQTSTDTQYF. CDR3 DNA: TGTGCCAGCAGCTTAACAGGGCAGACTAGCACAGATACGCAGTATTTT.

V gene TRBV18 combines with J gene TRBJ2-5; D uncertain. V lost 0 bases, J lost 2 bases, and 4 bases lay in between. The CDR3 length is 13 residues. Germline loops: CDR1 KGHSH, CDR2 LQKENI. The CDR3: CASSPPQQETQYF. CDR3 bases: TGTGCCAGCTCACCACCACAGCAAGAGACCCAGTACTTC.

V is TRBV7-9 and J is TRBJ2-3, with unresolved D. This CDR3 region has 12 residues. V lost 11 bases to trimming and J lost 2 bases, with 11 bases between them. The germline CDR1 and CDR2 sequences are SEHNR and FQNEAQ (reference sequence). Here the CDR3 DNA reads TGTGCCGAAGGCGGCTACACAGATACGCAGTATTTT. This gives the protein CAEGGYTDTQYF.

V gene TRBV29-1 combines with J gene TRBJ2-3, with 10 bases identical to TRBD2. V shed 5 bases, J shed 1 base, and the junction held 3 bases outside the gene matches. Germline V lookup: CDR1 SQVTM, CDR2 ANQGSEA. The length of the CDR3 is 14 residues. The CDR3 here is CSVKLAGRTDTQYF. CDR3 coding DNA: TGCAGCGTTAAACTAGCGGGGCGCACAGATACGCAGTATTTT.

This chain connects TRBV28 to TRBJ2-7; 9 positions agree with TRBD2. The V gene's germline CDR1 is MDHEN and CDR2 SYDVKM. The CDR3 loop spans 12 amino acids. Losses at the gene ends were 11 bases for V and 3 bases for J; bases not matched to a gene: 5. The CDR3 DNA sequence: TGTGCCGGTCAGACTAGCGGCTACGAGCAGTACTTC. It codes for CAGQTSGYEQYF.

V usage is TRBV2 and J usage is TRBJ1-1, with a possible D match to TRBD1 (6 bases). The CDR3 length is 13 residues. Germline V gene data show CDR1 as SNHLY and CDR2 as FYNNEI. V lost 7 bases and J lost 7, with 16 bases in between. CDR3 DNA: TGTGCCAGCAATCCGAGGGGGTGGATTGAAGCTTTCTTT. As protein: CASNPRGWIEAFF.

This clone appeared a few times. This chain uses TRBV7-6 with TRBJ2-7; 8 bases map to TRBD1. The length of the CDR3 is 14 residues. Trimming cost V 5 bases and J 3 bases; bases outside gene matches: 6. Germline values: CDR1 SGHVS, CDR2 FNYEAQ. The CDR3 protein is CASSKSGQVYEQYF. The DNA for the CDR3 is TGTGCCAGCAGCAAATCGGGACAGGTCTACGAGCAGTACTTC.

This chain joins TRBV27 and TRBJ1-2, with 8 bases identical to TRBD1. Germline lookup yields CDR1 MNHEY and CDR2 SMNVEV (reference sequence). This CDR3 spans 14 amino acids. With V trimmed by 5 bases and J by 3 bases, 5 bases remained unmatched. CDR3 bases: TGTGCCAGCAGTCCCACAGGGGGGCACTATGGCTACACCTTC. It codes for CASSPTGGHYGYTF.

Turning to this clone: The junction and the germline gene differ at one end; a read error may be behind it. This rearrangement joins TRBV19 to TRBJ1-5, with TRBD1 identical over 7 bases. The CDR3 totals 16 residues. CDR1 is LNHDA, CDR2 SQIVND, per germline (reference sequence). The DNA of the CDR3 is TGTGCCAGCAGTACCCAGGGACAGTCGTACAATCAGCCCCAGCATTTT. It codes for CASSTQGQSYNQPQHF.

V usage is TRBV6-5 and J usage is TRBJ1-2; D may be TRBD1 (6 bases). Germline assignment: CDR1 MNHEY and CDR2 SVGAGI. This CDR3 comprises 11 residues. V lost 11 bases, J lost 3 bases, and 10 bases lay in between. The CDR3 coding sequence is TGTGCCGTACAGGGACACTATGGCTACACCTTC. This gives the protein CAVQGHYGYTF.

CDR3 in amino acids: CASRRQGGPNEKLFF. In DNA form, the CDR3 reads TGTGCCAGCAGAAGACAGGGTGGTCCTAATGAAAAACTGTTTTTT. The V and J genes are TRBV2 and TRBJ1-4; 7 bases agree with TRBD1. CDR1 SNHLY and CDR2 FYNNEI come from the germline V gene. V dropped 6 bases and J dropped 3; count of bases not matched to a gene: 7. The CDR3 length is 15 residues.

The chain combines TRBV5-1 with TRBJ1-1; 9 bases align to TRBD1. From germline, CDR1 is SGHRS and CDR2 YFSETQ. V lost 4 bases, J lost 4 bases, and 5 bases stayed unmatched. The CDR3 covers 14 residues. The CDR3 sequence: CASSAGQGGTEAFF. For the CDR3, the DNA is TGCGCCAGCAGCGCGGGACAGGGAGGCACTGAAGCTTTCTTT. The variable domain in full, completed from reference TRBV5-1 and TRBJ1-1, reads KAGVTQTPRYLIKTRGQQVTLSCSPISGHRSVSWYQQTPGQGLQFLFEYFSETQRNKGNFPGRFSGRQFSNSRSEMNVSTLELGDSALYLCASSAGQGGTEAFFGQGTRLTVV.

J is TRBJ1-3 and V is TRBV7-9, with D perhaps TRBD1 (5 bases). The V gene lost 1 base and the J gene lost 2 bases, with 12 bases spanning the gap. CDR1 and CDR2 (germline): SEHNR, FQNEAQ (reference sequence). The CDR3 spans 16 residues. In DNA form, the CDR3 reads TGTGCCAGCAGCTTAGGGCGGGGCCTAACTGGAAACACCATATATTTT. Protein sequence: CASSLGRGLTGNTIYF. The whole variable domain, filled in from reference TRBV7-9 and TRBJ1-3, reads DTGVSQNPRHKITKRGQNVTFRCDPISEHNRLYWYRQTLGQGPEFLTYFQNEAQLEKSRLLSDRFSAERPKGSFSTLEIQRTEQGDSAMYLCASSLGRGLTGNTIYFGEGSWLTVV.

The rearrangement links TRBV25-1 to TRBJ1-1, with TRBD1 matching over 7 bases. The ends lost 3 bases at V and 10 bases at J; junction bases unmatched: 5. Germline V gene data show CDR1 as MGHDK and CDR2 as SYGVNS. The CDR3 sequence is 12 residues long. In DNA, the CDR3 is TGTGCCAGCAGTGAGACGACAGGGACAGCTTTCTTT. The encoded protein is CASSETTGTAFF. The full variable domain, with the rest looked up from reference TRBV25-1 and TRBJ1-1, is EADIYQTPRYLVIGTGKKITLECSQTMGHDKMYWYQQDPGMELHLIHYSYGVNSTEKGDLSSESTVSRIRTEHFPLTLESARPSHTSQYLCASSETTGTAFFGQGTRLTVV.

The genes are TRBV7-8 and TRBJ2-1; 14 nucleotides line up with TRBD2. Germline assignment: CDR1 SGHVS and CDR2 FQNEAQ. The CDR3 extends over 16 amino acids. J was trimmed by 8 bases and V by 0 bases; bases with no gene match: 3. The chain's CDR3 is CASSLAGTSGSDEQFF. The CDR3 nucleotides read TGTGCCAGCAGCTTAGCTGGGACTAGCGGGAGCGATGAGCAGTTCTTC.

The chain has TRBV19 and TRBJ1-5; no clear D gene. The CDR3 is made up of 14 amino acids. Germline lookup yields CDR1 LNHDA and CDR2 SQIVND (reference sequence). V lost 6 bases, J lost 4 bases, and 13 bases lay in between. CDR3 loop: CASRGALSNQPQHF. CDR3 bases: TGTGCCAGTAGGGGAGCACTATCGAATCAGCCCCAGCATTTT. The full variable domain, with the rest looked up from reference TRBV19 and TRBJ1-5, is DGGITQSPKYLFRKEGQNVTLSCEQNLNHDAMYWYRQDPGQGLRLIYYSQIVNDFQKGDIAEGYSVSREKKESFPLTVTSAQKNPTAFYLCASRGALSNQPQHFGDGTRLSIL.

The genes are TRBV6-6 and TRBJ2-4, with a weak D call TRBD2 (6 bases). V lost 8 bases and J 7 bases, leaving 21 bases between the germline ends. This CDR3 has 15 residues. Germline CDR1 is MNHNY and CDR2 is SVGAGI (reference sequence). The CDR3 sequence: CASLGGTPLENIQYF. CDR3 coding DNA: TGTGCCAGCCTCGGCGGGACGCCCCTGGAGAACATTCAGTACTTC.

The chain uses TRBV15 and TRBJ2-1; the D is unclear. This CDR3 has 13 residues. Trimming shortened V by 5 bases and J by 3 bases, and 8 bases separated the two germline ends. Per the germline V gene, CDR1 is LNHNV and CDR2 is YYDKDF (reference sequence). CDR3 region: CATSLPSYNEQFF. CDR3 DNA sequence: TGTGCCACCAGCTTACCTAGCTACAATGAGCAGTTCTTC.

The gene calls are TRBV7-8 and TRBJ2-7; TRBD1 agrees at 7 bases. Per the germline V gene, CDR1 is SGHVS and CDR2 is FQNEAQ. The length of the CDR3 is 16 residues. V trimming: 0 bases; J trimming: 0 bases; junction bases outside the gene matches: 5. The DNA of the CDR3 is TGTGCCAGCAGCTTAGCCGGGACAGTGATCTCCTACGAGCAGTACTTC. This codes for CASSLAGTVISYEQYF.

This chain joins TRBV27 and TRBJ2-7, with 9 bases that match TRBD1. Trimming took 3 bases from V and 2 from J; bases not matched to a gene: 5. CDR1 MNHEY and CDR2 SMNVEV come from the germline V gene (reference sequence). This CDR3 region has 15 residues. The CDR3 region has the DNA TGTGCCAGCAGTTTGAGGAGACAGGGGGCCTACGAGCAGTACTTC. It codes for CASSLRRQGAYEQYF.

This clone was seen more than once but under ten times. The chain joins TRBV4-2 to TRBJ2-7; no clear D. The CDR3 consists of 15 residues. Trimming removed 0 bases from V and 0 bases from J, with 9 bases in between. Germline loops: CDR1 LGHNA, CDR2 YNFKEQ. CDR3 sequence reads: CASSQETRSSYEQYF. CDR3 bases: TGTGCCAGCAGCCAAGAGACGAGGAGCTCCTACGAGCAGTACTTC.

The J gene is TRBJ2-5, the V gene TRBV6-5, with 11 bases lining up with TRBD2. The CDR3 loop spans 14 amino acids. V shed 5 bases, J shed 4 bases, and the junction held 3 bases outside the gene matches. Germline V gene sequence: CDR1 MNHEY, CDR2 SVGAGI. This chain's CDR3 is CASSVTSGGETQYF. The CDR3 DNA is TGTGCCAGCAGTGTTACTAGCGGGGGAGAGACCCAGTACTTC.

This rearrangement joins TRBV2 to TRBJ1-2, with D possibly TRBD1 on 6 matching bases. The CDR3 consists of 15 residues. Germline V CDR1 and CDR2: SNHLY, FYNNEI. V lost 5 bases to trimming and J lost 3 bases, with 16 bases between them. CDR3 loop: CASSRAGGADYGYTF. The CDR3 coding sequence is TGTGCCAGCAGTCGTGCGGGGGGCGCTGACTATGGCTACACCTTC.

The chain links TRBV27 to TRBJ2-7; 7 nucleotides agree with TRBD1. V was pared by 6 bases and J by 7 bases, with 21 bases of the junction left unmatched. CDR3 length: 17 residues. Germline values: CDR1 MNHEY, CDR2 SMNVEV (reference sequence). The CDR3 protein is CASRFRWGQGEVREQYF. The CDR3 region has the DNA TGTGCCAGCAGGTTTAGGTGGGGGCAGGGGGAAGTTCGGGAGCAGTACTTC.

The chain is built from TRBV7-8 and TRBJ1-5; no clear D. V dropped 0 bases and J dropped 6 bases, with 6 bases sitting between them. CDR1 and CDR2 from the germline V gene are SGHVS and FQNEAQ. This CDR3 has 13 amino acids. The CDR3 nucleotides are TGTGCCAGCAGCTTAGCGTTCGGTCAGCCCCAGCATTTT. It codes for CASSLAFGQPQHF.

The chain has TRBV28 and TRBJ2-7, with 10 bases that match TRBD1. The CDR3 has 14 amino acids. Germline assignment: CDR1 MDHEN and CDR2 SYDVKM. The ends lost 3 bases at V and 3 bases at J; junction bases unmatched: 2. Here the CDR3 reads CASSLTGGDYEQYF. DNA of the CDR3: TGTGCCAGCAGTTTGACAGGGGGCGACTACGAGCAGTACTTC.

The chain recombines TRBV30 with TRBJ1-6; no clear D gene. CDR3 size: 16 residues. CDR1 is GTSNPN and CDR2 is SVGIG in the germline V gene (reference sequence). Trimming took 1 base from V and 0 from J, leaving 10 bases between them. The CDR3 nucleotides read TGTGCCTGGAGTGCATCTCGGAGCTCCTATAATTCACCCCTCCACTTT. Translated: CAWSASRSSYNSPLHF. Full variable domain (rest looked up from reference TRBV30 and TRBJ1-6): SQTIHQWPATLVQPVGSPLSLECTVEGTSNPNLYWYRQAAGRGLQLLFYSVGIGQISSEVPQNLSASRPQDRQFILSSKKLLLSDSGFYLCAWSASRSSYNSPLHFGNGTRLTVT.

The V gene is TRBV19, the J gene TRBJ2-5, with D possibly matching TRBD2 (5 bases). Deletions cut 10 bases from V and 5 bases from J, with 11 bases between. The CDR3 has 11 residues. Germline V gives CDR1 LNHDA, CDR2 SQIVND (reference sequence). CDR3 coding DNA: TGTGCCACCGAAAGAGGGGAGACCCAGTACTTC. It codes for CATERGETQYF. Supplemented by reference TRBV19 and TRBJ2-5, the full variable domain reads DGGITQSPKYLFRKEGQNVTLSCEQNLNHDAMYWYRQDPGQGLRLIYYSQIVNDFQKGDIAEGYSVSREKKESFPLTVTSAQKNPTAFYLCATERGETQYFGPGTRLLVL.

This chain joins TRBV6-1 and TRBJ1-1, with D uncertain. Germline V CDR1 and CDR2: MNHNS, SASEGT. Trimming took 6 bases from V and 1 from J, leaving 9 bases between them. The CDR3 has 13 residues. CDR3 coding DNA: TGTGCCAGCAGCCACAGAGAGAACACTGAAGCTTTCTTT. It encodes CASSHRENTEAFF.